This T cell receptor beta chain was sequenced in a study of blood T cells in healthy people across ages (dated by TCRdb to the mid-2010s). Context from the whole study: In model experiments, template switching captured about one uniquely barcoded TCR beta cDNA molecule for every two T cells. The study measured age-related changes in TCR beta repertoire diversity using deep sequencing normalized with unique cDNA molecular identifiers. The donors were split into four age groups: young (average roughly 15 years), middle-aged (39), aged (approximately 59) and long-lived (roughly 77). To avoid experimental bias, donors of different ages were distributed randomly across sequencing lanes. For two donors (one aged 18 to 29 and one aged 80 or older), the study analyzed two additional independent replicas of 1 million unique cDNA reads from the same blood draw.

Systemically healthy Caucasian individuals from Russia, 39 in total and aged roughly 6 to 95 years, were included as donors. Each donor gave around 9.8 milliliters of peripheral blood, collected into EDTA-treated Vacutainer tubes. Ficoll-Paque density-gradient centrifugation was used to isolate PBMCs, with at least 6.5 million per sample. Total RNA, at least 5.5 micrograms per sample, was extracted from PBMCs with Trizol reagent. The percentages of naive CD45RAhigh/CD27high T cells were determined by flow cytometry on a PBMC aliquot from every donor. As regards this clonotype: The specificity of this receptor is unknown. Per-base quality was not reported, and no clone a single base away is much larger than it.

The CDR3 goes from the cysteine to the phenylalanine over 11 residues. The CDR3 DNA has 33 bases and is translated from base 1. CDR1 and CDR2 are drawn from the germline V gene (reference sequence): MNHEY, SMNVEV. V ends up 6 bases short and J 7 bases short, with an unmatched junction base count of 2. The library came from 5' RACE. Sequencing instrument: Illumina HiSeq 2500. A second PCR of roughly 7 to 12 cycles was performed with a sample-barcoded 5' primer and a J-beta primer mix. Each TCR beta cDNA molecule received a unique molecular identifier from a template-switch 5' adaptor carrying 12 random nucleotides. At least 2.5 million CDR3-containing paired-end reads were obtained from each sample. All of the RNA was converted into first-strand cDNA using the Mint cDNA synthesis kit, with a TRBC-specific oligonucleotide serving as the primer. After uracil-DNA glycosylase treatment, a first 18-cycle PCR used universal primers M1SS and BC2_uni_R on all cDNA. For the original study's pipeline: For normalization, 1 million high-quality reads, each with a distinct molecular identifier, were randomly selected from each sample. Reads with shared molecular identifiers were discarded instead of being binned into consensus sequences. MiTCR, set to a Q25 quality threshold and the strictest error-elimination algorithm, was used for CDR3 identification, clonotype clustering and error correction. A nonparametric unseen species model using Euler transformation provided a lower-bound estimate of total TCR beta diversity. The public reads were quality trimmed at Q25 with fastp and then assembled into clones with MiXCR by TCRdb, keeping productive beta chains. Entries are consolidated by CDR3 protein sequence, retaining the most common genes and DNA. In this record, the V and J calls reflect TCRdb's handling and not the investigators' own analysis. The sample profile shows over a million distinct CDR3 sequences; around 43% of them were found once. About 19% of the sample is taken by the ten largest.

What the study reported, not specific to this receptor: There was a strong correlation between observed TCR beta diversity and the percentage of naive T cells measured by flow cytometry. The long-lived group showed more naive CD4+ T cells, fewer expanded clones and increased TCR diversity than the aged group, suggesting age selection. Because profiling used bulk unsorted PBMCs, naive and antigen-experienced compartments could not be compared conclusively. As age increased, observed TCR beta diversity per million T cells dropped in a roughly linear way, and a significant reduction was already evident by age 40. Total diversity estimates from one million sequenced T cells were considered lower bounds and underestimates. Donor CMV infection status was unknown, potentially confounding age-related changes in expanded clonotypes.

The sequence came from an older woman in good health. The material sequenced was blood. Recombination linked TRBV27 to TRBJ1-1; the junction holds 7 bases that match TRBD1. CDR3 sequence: CASRRTGEAFF. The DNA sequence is TGTGCCAGCAGACGGACAGGTGAAGCTTTCTTT.